These T cell receptor beta chains were read from a single sample in a study of cytomegalovirus exposure and HLA in healthy donors. Here immunoSEQ multiplex PCR was the method, and the copy in TCRdb shows in-frame clones only, minus some. In the table there are around 160,000 clones, about four fifths of which are singletons. Source material: PBMCs. Source of these receptors: a man aged 50-60 years in good health and CMV-seropositive. Each CDR3 is given with its conserved first and last residue. A D gene is named only where the DNA matches it firmly. Expanded clones are given a class, and other clones once, few, many or no size at all.

size,J,V,D,CDR3
.,TRBJ2-5,TRBV28,.,CATNSGWILQETQYF
.,TRBJ2-7,TRBV9,.,CASSVANAPSYEQYF
.,TRBJ2-6,TRBV19,.,CASSGGNSGANVLTF
few,TRBJ2-3,TRBV10-3,.,CAISDLLGGDTQYF
few,TRBJ1-1,TRBV5-6,.,CASSLGENTEAFF
.,TRBJ2-7,TRBV7-2,.,CASSLEFSSYEQYF
.,TRBJ2-3,TRBV6-5,TRBD1,CASRSGTVSTDTQYF
few,TRBJ1-5,TRBV27,.,CASSSREGGGSRPQHF
.,TRBJ2-1,TRBV10-3,.,CAINKAGDNEQFF
.,TRBJ1-1,TRBV6-5,.,CASSYRPQGWNTEAFF
once,TRBJ2-3,TRBV29-1,TRBD2,CSVGWRGGGNTQYF
few,TRBJ1-4,TRBV28,.,CASGPPTGTNEKLFF
.,TRBJ2-5,TRBV18,TRBD1,CASSPGTGQETQYF
.,TRBJ1-4,TRBV19,.,CASTNGVYREKLFF
.,TRBJ2-2,TRBV10-3,TRBD1,CAISETPPDRVATGELFF
once,TRBJ2-1,TRBV7-6,TRBD2,CASIAHIAGDNEQFF
few,TRBJ2-1,TRBV6-5,TRBD2,CASSWPGGREQFF
.,TRBJ2-3,TRBV6-6,.,CASRTRTDTQYF
few,TRBJ1-4,TRBV25-1,.,CASSDRNNEKLFF
.,TRBJ2-2,TRBV7-8,TRBD2,CASSLVVQREIAGELFF
.,TRBJ1-1,TRBV30,.,CAWSVSGKFTEAFF
few,TRBJ2-7,TRBV9,TRBD2,CASSVGGSGGIYEQYF
few,TRBJ1-4,TRBV5-4,.,CASSFGLPTNEKLFF
.,TRBJ1-5,TRBV4-1,.,CASSQDQQNNQPQHF
few,TRBJ2-7,TRBV7-8,.,CASRPINPSEQYF
.,TRBJ1-1,TRBV25-1,.,CASSEYRQPPTEAFF
.,TRBJ1-3,TRBV28,.,CASSRLSGNTIYF
.,TRBJ1-1,TRBV20-1,.,CSALLGGSFF
.,TRBJ2-5,TRBV9,.,CASSVDATVQETQYF
.,TRBJ2-2,TRBV9,TRBD1,CASSATRQGGGELFF
.,TRBJ1-2,TRBV18,.,CASSPPTVSSYGYTF
.,TRBJ1-2,TRBV14,.,CASSQGGGFDYGYTF
.,TRBJ1-6,TRBV4-3,.,CASSQDWEASPLHF
.,TRBJ1-4,TRBV7-9,.,CSSSSTGFEKLFF
.,.,TRBV27,.,CASSPGSNYEQYF
.,TRBJ1-6,TRBV30,.,CAWSVTGQLDSPLHF
.,TRBJ2-5,TRBV7-2,.,CASSSSGSGYQETQYF
.,TRBJ2-2,TRBV9,.,CASSVTLLAPSGELFF
.,TRBJ1-1,TRBV14,.,CASSQDLAGRFHTEAFF
.,TRBJ1-6,TRBV6-6,.,CASYRYNSPLHF
.,TRBJ1-5,TRBV18,.,CASSPSGGSNQPQHF
.,TRBJ2-7,TRBV27,.,CASSWSRETYEQYF
.,TRBJ1-1,TRBV6-5,.,CATSTPREATEAFF
.,TRBJ2-7,TRBV6-6,.,CASRAAYEQYF
.,TRBJ2-2,TRBV7-2,TRBD2,CASSLRRGGTGELFF
.,TRBJ1-2,TRBV2,.,CASRETAYGYTF
.,TRBJ1-2,TRBV28,.,CASSLHRDIKGGYTF
.,TRBJ1-5,TRBV9,TRBD1,CASSVQTRGGEYNQPQHF
.,TRBJ1-2,TRBV5-6,.,CASSLSRVAYGYTF
.,TRBJ2-7,TRBV4-2,TRBD2,CASSQVTSGGNEQYF
.,TRBJ1-1,TRBV2,TRBD1,CASRGDRNTEAFF
.,.,TRBV28,TRBD2,CASSSRTSGTYEQYF
.,TRBJ1-1,TRBV9,.,CASSVVGETEAFF